Sample share makes the clone carrying this T cell receptor beta chain medium-sized. Its antigen is not known. The library was designed around alpha chains, so this beta chain is a stray read whose abundance carries little weight. V trimming: 3 bases; J trimming: 7 bases; junction bases outside the gene matches: 6. The CDR3 contains 15 residues. CDR1 and CDR2 from the germline V gene are SGHRS and YFSETQ. Time point in this sample: sample taken at primary tumor resection. TCRdb itself ran the 5' RACE reads through MiXCR, one entry per CDR3 protein. The table includes over 5,500 distinct CDR3 sequences, around 15% detected once. The sample is drawn from a study of spatial heterogeneity in lung cancer. Broader study findings: Counts that tracked tumor mutation counts were those of expanded intratumoral alpha and beta TCRs.

This receptor was taken from a male donor with early-stage non-small cell lung cancer. The sequencing here drew on lung tumor tissue, taken at surgery. The chain employs TRBV5-1 and TRBJ1-6, with 8 bases fitting TRBD1. In DNA form, the CDR3 reads TGCGCCAGCAGCTCTTCAGGACAGGGAAATTCACCCCTCCACTTT. It codes for CASSSSGQGNSPLHF.